This TCR beta chain was observed in a study of blood T cell repertoires in COVID-19. Cohorts were based on clinical histories the participants reported. This CDR3 has 12 residues. Looked up from germline, CDR1 is KGHDR and CDR2 is SFDVKD. The germline V and J ends were trimmed by 7 bases and 7 bases, with 7 bases remaining between them. Per the original methods: Using reference gene primer amplification, nucleated cell counts were estimated. Profiled with immunoSEQ multiplex PCR; TCRdb holds only in-frame clones, not every one. The DNA gave D and trimming, while V, J and clone size come from that table. Here the sample spans about 200,000 clones, more than 75% being singletons. This clone was detected only once.

The V and J genes are TRBV24-1 and TRBJ1-6; TRBD1 is a possible D gene (5 bases). The origin of this receptor is a man between 35 and 55 years old with acute COVID-19. Sequenced input: PBMCs or T cells enriched from blood (not recorded which). The CDR3, as DNA: TGTGCCACCAGCCAGGGAAATTCACCCCTCCACTTT. Its translation: CATSQGNSPLHF.